The 5 T cell receptor beta chains below all came from one sample that was sequenced in a study of T cells expressing NK-cell markers (dated by TCRdb to 2020 to 2022). Libraries were prepared through 5' RACE. Sequencing was performed on an Illumina HiSeq 2000. TCRdb reprocessed the reads, and each CDR3 protein sequence is entered once, without DNA. The table kept for this sample lists 400,000 to 500,000 distinct CDR3 sequences. 7.3% of the sample is in the top ten clones. Sequenced input: blood T cells: a sorted CD56 or NKG2C T cell subset, CD4+ or CD8+ T cells, or bulk PBMC T cells (not recorded which). These receptors all stem from a woman between 18 and 70 years old in good health.

The chain couples TRBV7-8 to TRBJ2-5; TCRdb designates TRBD2, a call that cannot be tested without DNA. Germline V gene sequence: CDR1 SGHVS, CDR2 FQNEAQ. The CDR3 totals 13 residues. Here the CDR3 reads CASSPPRLVAQYF. Supplemented by reference TRBV7-8 and TRBJ2-5, the full variable domain reads GAGVSQSPRYKVAKRGQDVALRCDPISGHVSLFWYQQALGQGPEFLTYFQNEAQLDKSGLPSDRFFAERPEGSVSTLKIQRTQQEDSAVYLCASSPPRLVAQYFGPGTRLLVL.

This rearrangement joins TRBV20-1 to TRBJ1-6. The CDR3 is 17 residues long. Germline V CDR1 and CDR2: DFQATT, SNEGSKA (reference sequence). CDR3 in amino acids: CSARFIKQGSYNSPLHF.

The chain couples TRBV4-2 to TRBJ2-3. The CDR3 runs 14 residues. The V gene's germline CDR1 is LGHNA and CDR2 YNFKEQ. The CDR3 here is CASSQEVLSDTQYF.

V gene TRBV6-5 combines with J gene TRBJ1-5. The length of the CDR3 is 12 residues. In germline, CDR1 is MNHEY, CDR2 SVGAGI. Here the CDR3 reads CASSYRGGPQHF.

The chain is built from TRBV7-9 and TRBJ2-7. CDR1 and CDR2 (germline): SEHNR, FQNEAQ (reference sequence). The CDR3 consists of 14 residues. The CDR3 spells CASSLEYGTYEQYF.